The 25 T cell receptor beta chains listed next were all sequenced from one sample in a study of T cell changes during pregnancy in multiple sclerosis. Assay used: immunoSEQ multiplex PCR; TCRdb lists only in-frame clones, some missing. This table has 40,000 or so clones, under 95% appearing once. The sample consisted of CD4+ T cells from peripheral blood mononuclear cells, taken in the third trimester of pregnancy. The receptor source for this set is a female donor with multiple sclerosis, enrolled in a pregnancy study.

This clone was detected once. V gene TRBV6-6 combines with J gene TRBJ1-3, with D maybe TRBD1 (6 bases). Looked up from germline, CDR1 is MNHNY and CDR2 is SVGAGI (reference sequence). The CDR3 is 15 residues long. The V end was cut by 5 bases, the J end by 0 bases, with 11 bases between. Here the CDR3 reads CASSPGHFSGNTIYF. The CDR3 DNA reads TGTGCCAGCAGTCCGGGACACTTCTCTGGAAACACCATATATTTT.

This clone occurred a few times. The gene calls are TRBV9 and TRBJ2-2; D might be TRBD1 (5 bases). Per germline, CDR1 SGDLS and CDR2 YYNGEE. Trimming stripped 4 bases from V and 3 bases from J, with 10 bases between. This CDR3 contains 14 residues. The DNA of the CDR3 is TGTGCCAGCAGCCAGGACACTGACACCGGGGAGCTGTTTTTT. This gives the protein CASSQDTDTGELFF.

V usage is TRBV28 and J usage is TRBJ2-7; tentatively, D is TRBD2 (6 bases). Germline CDR1 reads MDHEN; CDR2 reads SYDVKM. The CDR3 extends over 15 amino acids. Trimming stripped 6 bases from V and 6 bases from J, with 21 bases between. This CDR3 is CASSRGTRHMSEQYF. The CDR3 nucleotides are TGTGCCAGCAGCCGCGGGACTCGGCATATGTCCGAGCAGTACTTC.

This chain joins TRBV10-3 and TRBJ2-2, with 12 bases lining up with TRBD1. Germline loops: CDR1 ENHRY, CDR2 SYGVKD. Trimming took 5 bases from V and 6 from J; bases not matched to a gene: 7. This CDR3 spans 16 amino acids. The CDR3 DNA sequence: TGTGCCATCAGTTCCGGGACAGGGGGCGATCCCGGGGAGCTGTTTTTT. Translated, it gives CAISSGTGGDPGELFF.

This clone appeared once. The rearrangement joins TRBV19 to TRBJ2-7, with 11 bases fitting TRBD1. There are 17 residues in the CDR3. Unmatched junction bases numbered 14, after V lost 7 bases and J lost 3 bases. The V gene's germline CDR1 is LNHDA and CDR2 SQIVND (reference sequence). The CDR3 here is CASTPQWGTGGFYEQYF. For the CDR3, the DNA is TGTGCCAGTACACCCCAGTGGGGGACAGGGGGTTTCTACGAGCAGTACTTC.

This clone was found once. V usage is TRBV5-1 and J usage is TRBJ2-2; TRBD1 aligns across 11 bases. J lost 3 bases, V lost 4 bases, and 8 bases had no gene match. Germline CDR1 is SGHRS and CDR2 is YFSETQ. This CDR3 spans 17 amino acids. CDR3 residues: CASSPGWTGGYTGELFF. In nucleotides, the CDR3 is TGCGCCAGCAGCCCCGGATGGACAGGGGGCTACACCGGGGAGCTGTTTTTT.

The V call is TRBV4-1, the J call TRBJ1-5; 8 bases fit TRBD1. Germline V CDR1 and CDR2: MGHRA, YSYEKL. Trimming at V came to 4 bases and at J to 4 bases, leaving 12 bases not matched to a gene. The CDR3 is 17 residues long. CDR3 nucleotide sequence: TGCGCCAGCAGCCCGAGGCAGGGGGCCCTTCCAAATCAGCCCCAGCATTTT. Translated: CASSPRQGALPNQPQHF.

This chain connects TRBV19 to TRBJ1-2; the D gene is possibly TRBD1 (5 bases). The germline gives CDR1 LNHDA, CDR2 SQIVND (reference sequence). Trimming stripped 6 bases from V and 5 bases from J, with 19 bases between. This CDR3 contains 15 residues. CDR3 amino acids: CASRNAHGQGYGYTF. CDR3 coding DNA: TGTGCCAGTAGAAACGCTCATGGGCAGGGTTATGGCTACACCTTC.

The chain links TRBV2 to TRBJ2-3; D remains unclear. The CDR3 has 12 amino acids. V lost 5 bases, J lost 2 bases, and 5 bases lay in between. Per the germline V gene, CDR1 is SNHLY and CDR2 is FYNNEI. The CDR3 loop is CASSLDTDTQYF. The CDR3 bases are TGTGCCAGCAGTTTAGACACAGATACGCAGTATTTT.

The chain combines TRBV4-3 with TRBJ1-5; D is uncertain. Germline assignment: CDR1 LGHNA and CDR2 YSLEER. Trimming took 1 base from V and 2 from J, leaving 9 bases between them. This CDR3 spans 15 amino acids. CDR3 loop: CASSQAPRGNQPQHF. In DNA, the CDR3 is TGCGCCAGCAGCCAAGCGCCTCGGGGCAATCAGCCCCAGCATTTT.

V gene TRBV5-4 combines with J gene TRBJ1-1, with D tentatively TRBD1 (6 bases). Germline loops: CDR1 SGHNT, CDR2 YYREEE (reference sequence). The CDR3 has 16 amino acids. Trimming cost V 4 bases and J 0 bases, with 16 bases left between them. CDR3 residues: CASSPKAGTLNTEAFF. CDR3 DNA sequence: TGTGCCAGCAGCCCGAAGGCCGGGACATTGAACACTGAAGCTTTCTTT.

The gene calls are TRBV18 and TRBJ1-5, with D possibly TRBD1 on 6 matching bases. The CDR3 sequence is 13 residues long. Looked up from germline, CDR1 is KGHSH and CDR2 is LQKENI. The V gene lost 5 bases and the J gene lost 5 bases, with 10 bases spanning the gap. This CDR3 is CASSSNRDQPQHF. DNA of the CDR3: TGTGCCAGCTCATCCAACAGGGATCAGCCCCAGCATTTT. The whole variable domain, filled in from reference TRBV18 and TRBJ1-5, reads NAGVMQNPRHLVRRRGQEARLRCSPMKGHSHVYWYRQLPEEGLKFMVYLQKENIIDESGMPKERFSAEFPKEGPSILRIQQVVRGDSAAYFCASSSNRDQPQHFGDGTRLSIL.

The gene calls are TRBV14 and TRBJ1-6; no firm D call. Per germline, CDR1 SGHDN and CDR2 FVKESK. Trimming shortened V by 6 bases and J by 2 bases, and 8 bases separated the two germline ends. The CDR3 consists of 14 residues. DNA for the CDR3: TGTGCCAGCAGTCCGACACCCTATAATTCACCCCTCCACTTT. Its protein product is CASSPTPYNSPLHF.

This chain connects TRBV6-1 to TRBJ1-2, with D perhaps TRBD1 (5 bases). This CDR3 contains 13 residues. The V end was cut by 4 bases, the J end by 3 bases, with 9 bases between. The V gene's germline CDR1 is MNHNS and CDR2 SASEGT. The DNA for the CDR3 is TGTGCCAGCAGTGGACAGACGTACTATGGCTACACCTTC. This encodes CASSGQTYYGYTF.

CDR3 sequence: CATSKEKQGRRNEQFF. In DNA form, the CDR3 reads TGTGCCACCAGCAAGGAGAAACAGGGGCGACGAAATGAGCAGTTCTTC. This chain uses TRBV15 with TRBJ2-1; 7 bases fit TRBD1. Germline lookup yields CDR1 LNHNV and CDR2 YYDKDF (reference sequence). The CDR3 has 16 residues. After removal of 4 bases from V and 7 bases from J, the junction contained 13 bases not matched to a gene. The variable domain in full, completed from reference TRBV15 and TRBJ2-1, reads DAMVIQNPRYQVTQFGKPVTLSCSQTLNHNVMYWYQQKSSQAPKLLFHYYDKDFNNEADTPDNFQSRRPNTSFCFLDIRSPGLGDTAMYLCATSKEKQGRRNEQFFGPGTRLTVL.

V and J are TRBV30 and TRBJ2-2, with 9 bases lining up with TRBD1. CDR3 length: 13 residues. J gave up 3 bases and V 7 bases, and 3 bases lay outside the gene matches. Germline CDR1 GTSNPN, CDR2 SVGIG (reference sequence). CDR3 nucleotides: TGTGCCTACGACAGGGGGGACACCGGGGAGCTGTTTTTT. Protein sequence: CAYDRGDTGELFF.

This chain connects TRBV11-3 to TRBJ2-5, with 14 bases aligning to TRBD2. J lost 0 bases, V lost 5 bases, and 5 bases had no gene match. The CDR3 has 17 amino acids. Germline V gives CDR1 SGHNT, CDR2 YENEEA. The CDR3 bases are TGTGCCAGCAGCGTGGGACTAGCGGGGGTGAACCAAGAGACCCAGTACTTC. This sequence encodes CASSVGLAGVNQETQYF.

The chain has TRBV29-1 and TRBJ1-2, with D uncertain. The V and J ends lost 5 bases and 0 bases respectively, with 13 bases between them. The germline V gene has CDR1 SQVTM and CDR2 ANQGSEA. The CDR3 has 14 residues. The CDR3 region has the DNA TGCAGCGTTAAGGTCATGCTAGCTAACTATGGCTACACCTTC. This translates into CSVKVMLANYGYTF.

Points on this clone: Different DNA sequences within this sample yield the same CDR3. The gene calls are TRBV19 and TRBJ1-2; 7 bases map to TRBD1. This CDR3 is 13 amino acids long. Per germline, CDR1 LNHDA and CDR2 SQIVND (reference sequence). J was trimmed by 4 bases and V by 3 bases; bases with no gene match: 2. CDR3 DNA: TGTGCCAGTAGTATGGGACAGCTCTATGGCTACACCTTC. This gives the protein CASSMGQLYGYTF.

V is TRBV6-5 and J is TRBJ2-7; 8 bases line up with TRBD2. Germline CDR1 MNHEY, CDR2 SVGAGI. The CDR3 length is 13 residues. J lost 4 bases, V lost 2 bases, and 1 base had no gene match. The CDR3 coding sequence is TGTGCCAGCAGTTACCCGGGGGGGTACGAGCAGTACTTC. Translation: CASSYPGGYEQYF.

This chain joins TRBV28 and TRBJ2-5; TRBD2 matches 14 bases. From germline, CDR1 is MDHEN and CDR2 SYDVKM. V dropped 3 bases and J dropped 2; count of bases not matched to a gene: 11. The CDR3 is 19 residues long. The CDR3 DNA follows: TGTGCCAGCAGTTTGGGACTAGCGGGAGATAGGCTTCCTCAAGAGACCCAGTACTTC. As protein: CASSLGLAGDRLPQETQYF.

The J gene is TRBJ1-2, the V gene TRBV6-5; a weak D match, TRBD1 (6 bases). The CDR3 runs to 16 residues. The germline V gene has CDR1 MNHEY and CDR2 SVGAGI. V was shortened by 4 bases and J by 3 bases, with 18 bases between the two germline ends. The CDR3 bases are TGTGCCAGCAGTTCCCAACTTACAGGGCACTACTATGGCTACACCTTC. Its translation is CASSSQLTGHYYGYTF.

The rearrangement links TRBV28 to TRBJ1-5; 8 bases align to TRBD1. Germline V CDR1 and CDR2: MDHEN, SYDVKM. The V gene end was trimmed by 4 bases and the J gene end by 3 bases; junction bases not matched to a gene: 14. The CDR3 runs 18 residues. The CDR3 DNA follows: TGTGCCAGCAGTTCCATAGCCGCTGACAGGGGAGTCAATCAGCCCCAGCATTTT. It yields the protein CASSSIAADRGVNQPQHF.

V gene TRBV2 combines with J gene TRBJ2-7, with D perhaps matching TRBD2 (6 bases). Germline CDR1 SNHLY, CDR2 FYNNEI. The V end was cut by 2 bases, the J end by 0 bases, with 14 bases between. The CDR3 sequence is 16 residues long. CDR3: CASSEWVDGSSYEQYF. CDR3 sequence (DNA): TGTGCCAGCAGTGAATGGGTCGACGGGAGCTCCTACGAGCAGTACTTC.

The V and J genes are TRBV2 and TRBJ1-5, with TRBD1 identical over 10 bases. In germline, CDR1 is SNHLY, CDR2 FYNNEI. The V gene end was trimmed by 6 bases and the J gene end by 5 bases; junction bases not matched to a gene: 7. The CDR3 covers 15 residues. Here the CDR3 DNA reads TGTGCCAGCAGGCCCGACAGGGGGCGGGATCAGCCCCAGCATTTT. Encoded protein: CASRPDRGRDQPQHF.